These T cell receptor beta chains were read from a single sample in a study of CD8 T cells in ankylosing spondylitis. MiXCR was run by TCRdb on the 5' RACE reads, yielding one entry per CDR3 protein. The table includes more than 650,000 distinct CDR3 sequences, about 11% detected once. What was sequenced was blood, either unsorted or a sorted T cell fraction (not recorded which). The receptor set was obtained from a male donor with ankylosing spondylitis. Each CDR3 is given with its conserved first and last residue. The order of the fields is CDR3 protein, CDR3 DNA, D gene, J gene, clone size, V gene. The D gene is left open where the match is weak. Some rows mark clone size as missing; the rest say once, few, many or name a class of expanded clone.

CDR3 protein: CATRSPTEQETQYF
CDR3 DNA: TGTGCCACCCGGTCCCCGACGGAGCAAGAGACCCAGTACTTC
D gene: -
J gene: TRBJ2-5
clone size: few
V gene: TRBV10-3

CDR3 protein: CASSQDVRLAYEQYF
CDR3 DNA: TGCGCCAGCAGCCAAGACGTCCGACTAGCGTACGAGCAGTACTTC
D gene: TRBD2
J gene: TRBJ2-7
clone size: many
V gene: TRBV4-3

CDR3 protein: CASSAGGYATGELFF
CDR3 DNA: TGTGCCAGCAGCGCTGGAGGGTATGCCACCGGGGAGCTGTTTTTT
D gene: -
J gene: TRBJ2-2
clone size: -
V gene: TRBV9

CDR3 protein: CASSHPGQAYEQYF
CDR3 DNA: TGCGCCAGCAGCCACCCAGGACAGGCCTACGAGCAGTACTTC
D gene: TRBD1
J gene: TRBJ2-7
clone size: -
V gene: TRBV4-1

CDR3 protein: CASSPRTGVEKLFF
CDR3 DNA: TGCGCCAGCAGCCCCCGGACAGGGGTTGAAAAACTGTTTTTT
D gene: TRBD1
J gene: TRBJ1-4
clone size: many
V gene: TRBV5-1

CDR3 protein: CASSSLPSAGPSYNEQFF
CDR3 DNA: TGTGCCAGCAGTTCGCTCCCTTCAGCGGGGCCCTCCTACAATGAGCAGTTCTTC
D gene: TRBD2
J gene: TRBJ2-1
clone size: -
V gene: TRBV27

CDR3 protein: CASSLAGGAGELFF
CDR3 DNA: TGTGCCAGCAGTTTAGCGGGAGGGGCCGGGGAGCTGTTTTTT
D gene: TRBD2
J gene: TRBJ2-2
clone size: -
V gene: TRBV12-3/TRBV12-4

CDR3 protein: CSAETGVYNSPLHF
CDR3 DNA: TGCAGTGCTGAAACAGGGGTCTATAATTCACCCCTCCACTTT
D gene: TRBD1
J gene: TRBJ1-6
clone size: few
V gene: TRBV20-1

CDR3 protein: CASSYSIGDTGELFF
CDR3 DNA: TGTGCCAGCAGTTACTCGATCGGGGACACCGGGGAGCTGTTTTTT
D gene: -
J gene: TRBJ2-2
clone size: few
V gene: TRBV6-5

CDR3 protein: CASSFRATLSEKLFF
CDR3 DNA: TGTGCCAGCAGTTTTCGGGCCACATTAAGTGAAAAACTGTTTTTT
D gene: -
J gene: TRBJ1-4
clone size: many
V gene: TRBV6-5

CDR3 protein: CSAAPSGRTYEQYF
CDR3 DNA: TGCAGTGCAGCCCCTAGCGGTAGAACCTACGAGCAGTACTTC
D gene: TRBD2
J gene: TRBJ2-7
clone size: few
V gene: TRBV20-1

CDR3 protein: CASSPGPAETQYF
CDR3 DNA: TGTGCCAGCTCACCAGGTCCGGCAGAGACCCAGTACTTC
D gene: -
J gene: TRBJ2-5
clone size: many
V gene: TRBV5-1

CDR3 protein: CASGTGYQDPDF
CDR3 DNA: TGTGCCAGCGGTACGGGCTACCAGGACCCTGATTTT
D gene: -
J gene: TRBJ2-3
clone size: -
V gene: TRBV6-1

CDR3 protein: CATLGTLPGEQYF
CDR3 DNA: TGTGCCACCCTCGGGACCCTACCGGGGGAGCAGTACTTC
D gene: -
J gene: TRBJ2-7
clone size: few
V gene: TRBV28

CDR3 protein: CASSYSGDSGNTIYF
CDR3 DNA: TGTGCCAGCAGTTACTCGGGGGACTCTGGAAACACCATATATTTT
D gene: -
J gene: TRBJ1-3
clone size: few
V gene: TRBV6-5

CDR3 protein: CATSNPGESYEQYF
CDR3 DNA: TGTGCCACCAGCAACCCCGGAGAGAGCTACGAGCAGTACTTC
D gene: -
J gene: TRBJ2-7
clone size: few
V gene: TRBV15

CDR3 protein: CASSSGTPNEKLFF
CDR3 DNA: TGCGCCAGCAGCTCCGGGACACCTAATGAAAAACTGTTTTTT
D gene: -
J gene: TRBJ1-4
clone size: few
V gene: TRBV5-1

CDR3 protein: CSATFYRGWYDTEAFF
CDR3 DNA: TGCAGTGCTACGTTTTACAGGGGTTGGTACGACACTGAAGCTTTCTTT
D gene: TRBD1
J gene: TRBJ1-1
clone size: -
V gene: TRBV20-1

CDR3 protein: CASSLDGGIAKNIQYF
CDR3 DNA: TGCGCCAGCAGCTTGGATGGCGGAATAGCCAAAAACATTCAGTACTTC
D gene: -
J gene: TRBJ2-4
clone size: few
V gene: TRBV5-1

CDR3 protein: CSARGGQGATDTQYF
CDR3 DNA: TGCAGTGCTAGAGGTGGGCAGGGGGCAACAGATACGCAGTATTTT
D gene: TRBD1
J gene: TRBJ2-3
clone size: many
V gene: TRBV20-1

CDR3 protein: CASTVAGSSSGNTIYF
CDR3 DNA: TGTGCCAGCACTGTCGCCGGCTCGAGCTCTGGAAACACCATATATTTT
D gene: -
J gene: TRBJ1-3
clone size: -
V gene: TRBV6-1

CDR3 protein: CASSYSLLAGSHEQYF
CDR3 DNA: TGTGCCAGCAGTTACTCGTTACTAGCGGGGTCCCACGAGCAGTACTTC
D gene: TRBD2
J gene: TRBJ2-7
clone size: few
V gene: TRBV6-5

CDR3 protein: CASSRRLAGEGDTQYF
CDR3 DNA: TGTGCCAGCAGCCGCCGACTAGCGGGAGAGGGAGATACGCAGTATTTT
D gene: TRBD2
J gene: TRBJ2-3
clone size: few
V gene: TRBV11-2

CDR3 protein: CASSYSPGQVSVDRTQYF
CDR3 DNA: TGTGCCAGCAGTTACTCTCCGGGACAGGTATCCGTAGATCGGACCCAGTACTTC
D gene: TRBD1
J gene: TRBJ2-5
clone size: few
V gene: TRBV6-5

CDR3 protein: CASSLIVRTGELFF
CDR3 DNA: TGTGCCAGCAGCCTAATTGTAAGAACCGGGGAGCTGTTTTTT
D gene: -
J gene: TRBJ2-2
clone size: few
V gene: TRBV7-2

CDR3 protein: CSARDGASGRSNTGELFF
CDR3 DNA: TGCAGTGCTAGAGATGGGGCTAGCGGGAGGTCGAACACCGGGGAGCTGTTTTTT
D gene: TRBD2
J gene: TRBJ2-2
clone size: few
V gene: TRBV20-1

CDR3 protein: CSVETGGAFPTEAFF
CDR3 DNA: TGCAGCGTGGAAACAGGGGGCGCGTTCCCCACTGAAGCTTTCTTT
D gene: TRBD1
J gene: TRBJ1-1
clone size: many
V gene: TRBV29-1

CDR3 protein: CASSQGRGGNEKLFF
CDR3 DNA: TGTGCCAGCAGCCAAGGGAGGGGAGGCAATGAAAAACTGTTTTTT
D gene: -
J gene: TRBJ1-4
clone size: -
V gene: TRBV4-2

CDR3 protein: CSARDPRGYEAFF
CDR3 DNA: TGCAGTGCTAGAGATCCCAGGGGGTATGAAGCTTTCTTT
D gene: TRBD1
J gene: TRBJ1-1
clone size: few
V gene: TRBV20-1

CDR3 protein: CASRASGGVSSYEQYF
CDR3 DNA: TGTGCCAGCAGGGCTAGCGGGGGGGTAAGCTCCTACGAGCAGTACTTC
D gene: TRBD2
J gene: TRBJ2-7
clone size: -
V gene: TRBV7-2

CDR3 protein: CASSLSQHSYEQYF
CDR3 DNA: TGTGCCAGCAGCTTGTCGCAGCACTCCTACGAGCAGTACTTC
D gene: -
J gene: TRBJ2-7
clone size: few
V gene: TRBV7-2

CDR3 protein: CASARAGGPTGTEAFF
CDR3 DNA: TGTGCCAGCGCTCGGGCCGGGGGCCCCACGGGCACTGAAGCTTTCTTT
D gene: -
J gene: TRBJ1-1
clone size: -
V gene: TRBV6-1

CDR3 protein: CASSYAASSYGYTF
CDR3 DNA: TGTGCCAGCAGTTACGCGGCCAGCTCCTATGGCTACACCTTC
D gene: -
J gene: TRBJ1-2
clone size: -
V gene: TRBV6-2/TRBV6-3

CDR3 protein: CSARYTGELFF
CDR3 DNA: TGCAGTGCTAGATACACCGGGGAGCTGTTTTTT
D gene: -
J gene: TRBJ2-2
clone size: few
V gene: TRBV20-1

CDR3 protein: CAISESTGVGGYTF
CDR3 DNA: TGTGCCATCAGTGAGTCGACAGGGGTCGGGGGCTACACCTTC
D gene: TRBD1
J gene: TRBJ1-2
clone size: -
V gene: TRBV10-3

CDR3 protein: CASHREETQYF
CDR3 DNA: TGCGCCAGCCACCGTGAAGAGACCCAGTACTTC
D gene: -
J gene: TRBJ2-5
clone size: -
V gene: TRBV5-1

CDR3 protein: CAISDRDALSYGYTF
CDR3 DNA: TGTGCCATCAGTGATAGGGACGCCTTGTCCTATGGCTACACCTTC
D gene: -
J gene: TRBJ1-2
clone size: -
V gene: TRBV10-3

CDR3 protein: CSVEVANKGYYGYTF
CDR3 DNA: TGCAGCGTTGAAGTGGCCAACAAGGGGTACTATGGCTACACCTTC
D gene: -
J gene: TRBJ1-2
clone size: -
V gene: TRBV29-1

CDR3 protein: CASSELGQESRAFF
CDR3 DNA: TGTGCCAGCAGTGAACTGGGACAGGAGAGCCGGGCTTTCTTT
D gene: TRBD1
J gene: TRBJ1-1
clone size: few
V gene: TRBV6-1

CDR3 protein: CASSDDFGRRRSGELFF
CDR3 DNA: TGCGCCAGCAGTGATGATTTCGGCAGGAGACGTTCCGGGGAGCTGTTTTTT
D gene: -
J gene: TRBJ2-2
clone size: many
V gene: TRBV10-1

CDR3 protein: CASSPNQDFSYEQYF
CDR3 DNA: TGTGCCAGCAGTCCGAATCAGGACTTTTCCTACGAGCAGTACTTC
D gene: -
J gene: TRBJ2-7
clone size: -
V gene: TRBV6-1

CDR3 protein: CASSSRGRGRSYNEQFF
CDR3 DNA: TGTGCCAGCAGCTCCCGAGGGAGGGGCCGCTCCTACAATGAGCAGTTCTTC
D gene: TRBD2
J gene: TRBJ2-1
clone size: -
V gene: TRBV7-3

CDR3 protein: CASSSQGPGYEQYF
CDR3 DNA: TGCGCCAGCAGCTCCCAAGGACCCGGCTACGAGCAGTACTTC
D gene: -
J gene: TRBJ2-7
clone size: many
V gene: TRBV5-1

CDR3 protein: CASRRGRITDTQYF
CDR3 DNA: TGTGCCAGCAGGAGGGGTCGCATTACAGATACGCAGTATTTT
D gene: -
J gene: TRBJ2-3
clone size: -
V gene: TRBV5-6

CDR3 protein: CASRPSWAGNTIYF
CDR3 DNA: TGTGCCAGCAGACCATCTTGGGCTGGAAACACCATATATTTT
D gene: -
J gene: TRBJ1-3
clone size: few
V gene: TRBV6-1

CDR3 protein: CATSGRWGPDTQYF
CDR3 DNA: TGTGCCACCAGTGGCAGGTGGGGTCCAGATACGCAGTATTTT
D gene: -
J gene: TRBJ2-3
clone size: -
V gene: TRBV24-1

CDR3 protein: CASSQGLTGLVGELFF
CDR3 DNA: TGCGCCAGCAGCCAAGGCTTAACAGGGTTGGTCGGGGAGCTGTTTTTT
D gene: -
J gene: TRBJ2-2
clone size: few
V gene: TRBV4-3

CDR3 protein: CASSLLTSGSVETQYF
CDR3 DNA: TGTGCTAGCAGCTTACTAACTAGCGGGAGTGTGGAGACCCAGTACTTC
D gene: TRBD2
J gene: TRBJ2-5
clone size: -
V gene: TRBV7-7

CDR3 protein: CASSSGPEGETQYF
CDR3 DNA: TGTGCCAGCAGTTCCGGCCCAGAGGGAGAGACCCAGTACTTC
D gene: -
J gene: TRBJ2-5
clone size: -
V gene: TRBV2

CDR3 protein: CASSLEGTVSSYEQYF
CDR3 DNA: TGTGCCAGCAGCTTAGAAGGGACGGTGAGCTCCTACGAGCAGTACTTC
D gene: -
J gene: TRBJ2-7
clone size: -
V gene: TRBV7-2

CDR3 protein: CATSDRRAGGDPGELFF
CDR3 DNA: TGTGCCACCAGTGATCGGAGGGCAGGGGGCGACCCCGGGGAGCTGTTTTTT
D gene: TRBD1
J gene: TRBJ2-2
clone size: -
V gene: TRBV24-1

CDR3 protein: CASPFSRDLNQPQHF
CDR3 DNA: TGTGCCAGTCCTTTTTCCAGGGACCTCAATCAGCCCCAGCATTTT
D gene: -
J gene: TRBJ1-5
clone size: few
V gene: TRBV6-2/TRBV6-3

CDR3 protein: CASSYITQPQHF
CDR3 DNA: TGTGCCAGCAGTTATATTACCCAGCCCCAGCATTTT
D gene: -
J gene: TRBJ1-5
clone size: -
V gene: TRBV6-2/TRBV6-3

CDR3 protein: CASLRIGTEAFF
CDR3 DNA: TGTGCCAGCCTCAGGATAGGCACTGAAGCTTTCTTT
D gene: -
J gene: TRBJ1-1
clone size: -
V gene: TRBV7-2

CDR3 protein: CSASDFRTRTEAFF
CDR3 DNA: TGCAGTGCTAGTGACTTCAGGACTCGCACTGAAGCTTTCTTT
D gene: -
J gene: TRBJ1-1
clone size: few
V gene: TRBV20-1